Presented here are 10 T cell receptor beta chains from one specimen sequenced in a study of tumor and adjacent non-tumor tissue in lung cancer. The template was RNA from unsorted bulk tissue. The library came from three nested PCR rounds adapted from ARM-PCR protocols. In TCRdb, the multiplex PCR reads were re-called with MiXCR into one record per CDR3 protein. The data show 75,000 to 100,000 distinct CDR3 sequences, just over 65% seen once. Sequenced input: lung tumor tissue. The receptors come from a man aged 55 to 70 with non-small cell lung cancer.

This chain connects TRBV30 to TRBJ2-7; weak D call: TRBD2 (5 bases). CDR3 size: 13 residues. V was shortened by 8 bases and J by 3 bases, with 17 bases between the two germline ends. Germline CDR1 is GTSNPN and CDR2 is SVGIG (reference sequence). CDR3: CARGARAFYEQYF. The CDR3 region has the DNA TGTGCCCGGGGTGCCCGGGCATTCTACGAGCAGTACTTC.

There are many counts of this clonotype. The chain links TRBV6-2 or TRBV6-3 to TRBJ2-7, with 7 positions matching TRBD1. CDR1 is MNHEY and CDR2 is SVGEGT in the germline V gene. J was trimmed by 2 bases and V by 4 bases; bases with no gene match: 11. The length of the CDR3 is 16 residues. This chain's CDR3 is CASSFDDRVHTYEQYF. In DNA form, the CDR3 reads TGTGCCAGCAGTTTCGACGACAGGGTCCACACCTACGAGCAGTACTTC.

This clonotype was counted a few times. DNA for the CDR3: TGTGCCAGCAGTGTCGGGCAGGTGAACACTGAAGCTTTCTTT. Translation: CASSVGQVNTEAFF. The chain links TRBV2 to TRBJ1-1, with D unclear. The CDR3 consists of 14 residues. Looked up from germline, CDR1 is SNHLY and CDR2 is FYNNEI. Trimming took 4 bases from V and 0 from J, leaving 9 bases between them.

Turning to this clonotype: One junction end does not reproduce the germline sequence, and a read error may be involved. This sequence joins TRBV6-1 and TRBJ2-7, with D perhaps given as TRBD1 or TRBD2 (5 bases each). The CDR3 spans 15 residues. Per the germline V gene, CDR1 is MNHNS and CDR2 is SASEGT. The CDR3 spells CDSSEAHGGTYEQYF. The CDR3 DNA follows: TGTGACAGCAGTGAAGCGCATGGGGGAACCTACGAGCAGTACTTC.

This clonotype was seen repeatedly, ten times or more. The chain uses TRBV6-5 and TRBJ2-2; 13 nucleotides agree with TRBD2. The V segment lost 7 bases and the J segment 7 bases; nucleotides outside the gene matches: 6. The germline V gene encodes CDR1 MNHEY and CDR2 SVGAGI. This CDR3 has 15 amino acids. As DNA, the CDR3 is TGTGCCAGCACACGAGGACTAGCGGGAGTCGGGGAGCTGTTTTTT. This codes for CASTRGLAGVGELFF.

To note about this clonotype: The junction shows a germline mismatch at one end, possibly a read error. The chain combines TRBV29-1 with TRBJ1-1, with D perhaps TRBD1 (6 bases). This CDR3 contains 19 residues. Germline CDR1 SQVTM, CDR2 ANQGSEA. The CDR3 coding sequence is TGCAGTGTTGAAGAAAATCACAAAGGCGGGACACCATTGAACACTGAAGCTTTCTTT. Translating it yields CSVEENHKGGTPLNTEAFF.

This chain joins TRBV6-5 and TRBJ1-1; D is ambiguous. Germline V gives CDR1 MNHEY, CDR2 SVGAGI. This CDR3 is 15 amino acids long. Trimming removed 7 bases at V and 4 bases at J, with 19 bases between. The CDR3 loop reads CASNVSGGSVTEAFF. Written as DNA, the CDR3 is TGTGCCAGCAATGTGTCCGGAGGGAGTGTCACTGAAGCTTTCTTT.

This clonotype was recorded at least ten times. The genes are TRBV5-6 and TRBJ1-1; 7 bases fit TRBD1. There are 14 residues in the CDR3. Germline CDR1 is SGHDT and CDR2 is YYEEEE. The V segment lost 3 bases and the J segment 2 bases; nucleotides outside the gene matches: 4. CDR3 nucleotides: TGTGCCAGCAGCTGGGGACAGTTAAACACTGAAGCTTTCTTT. This codes for CASSWGQLNTEAFF.

A remark on this clonotype: The junction differs from germline at one of its ends, possibly a read error. This chain uses TRBV7-2 with TRBJ2-1, with unresolved D. The CDR3 consists of 14 residues. Germline-derived CDR1 and CDR2 are SGHTA and FQGNSA. In nucleotides, the CDR3 is TGTGCCAGCAGCGCCCGGATCAGAATCAATGAGCAGATCTTC. Translation gives CASSARIRINEQIF.

J is TRBJ1-4 and V is TRBV4-3; D unclear. This CDR3 is built from 14 residues. The V gene's germline CDR1 is LGHNA and CDR2 YSLEER. Here the CDR3 DNA reads TGCGAAAGCAGCCAAGCGGGGTTAGGGGAAAAACTGTTTTTT. This encodes CESSQAGLGEKLFF.